The entry below describes one TCR beta chain. Antigen unknown. The data were taken from a study of STAT5B mutations in CD4+ large granular lymphocyte leukemia. Measured with immunoSEQ multiplex PCR; TCRdb has only the in-frame clones, and not every one. The sample includes 30,000 to 35,000 clones, 70% to 90% seen only once; the top ten take around 4.5%. Notes on the study in general: Without putative leukemic clones, patient CD4-sorted repertoires remained more clonal than healthy CD4+ repertoires.

Sample: CD4+ T cells from blood buffy coats. This sequence originates from a human donor in good health.

The CDR3 nucleotides are TGTGCCAGCAGCTCGACCGGGGGCGGCGAGACCCAGTACTTC. Protein sequence: CASSSTGGGETQYF. The chain recombines TRBV5-4 with TRBJ2-5, with D tentatively TRBD1 or TRBD2 (6 bases each). The CDR3 spans 14 residues. V lost 3 bases and J lost 5, with 14 bases in between. Germline loops: CDR1 SGHNT, CDR2 YYREEE (reference sequence).